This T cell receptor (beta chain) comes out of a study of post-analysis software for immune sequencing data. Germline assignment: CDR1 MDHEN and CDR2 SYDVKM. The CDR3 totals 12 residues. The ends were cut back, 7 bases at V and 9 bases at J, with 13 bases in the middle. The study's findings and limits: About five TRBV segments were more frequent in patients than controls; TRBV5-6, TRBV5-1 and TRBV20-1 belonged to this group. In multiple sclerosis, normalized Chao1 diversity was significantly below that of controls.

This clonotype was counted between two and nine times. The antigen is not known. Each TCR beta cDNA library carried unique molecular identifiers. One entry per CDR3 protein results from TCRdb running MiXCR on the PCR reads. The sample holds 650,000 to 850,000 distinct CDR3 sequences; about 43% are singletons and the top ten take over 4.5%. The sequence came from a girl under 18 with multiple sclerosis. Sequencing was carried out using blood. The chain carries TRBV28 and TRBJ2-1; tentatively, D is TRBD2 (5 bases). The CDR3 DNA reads TGTGCCAGCACCCACCTCGGGGTTGAGCAGTTCTTC. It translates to CASTHLGVEQFF. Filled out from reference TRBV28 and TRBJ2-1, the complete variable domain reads DVKVTQSSRYLVKRTGEKVFLECVQDMDHENMFWYRQDPGLGLRLIYFSYDVKMKEKGDIPEGYSVSREKKERFSLILESASTNQTSMYLCASTHLGVEQFFGPGTRLTVL.